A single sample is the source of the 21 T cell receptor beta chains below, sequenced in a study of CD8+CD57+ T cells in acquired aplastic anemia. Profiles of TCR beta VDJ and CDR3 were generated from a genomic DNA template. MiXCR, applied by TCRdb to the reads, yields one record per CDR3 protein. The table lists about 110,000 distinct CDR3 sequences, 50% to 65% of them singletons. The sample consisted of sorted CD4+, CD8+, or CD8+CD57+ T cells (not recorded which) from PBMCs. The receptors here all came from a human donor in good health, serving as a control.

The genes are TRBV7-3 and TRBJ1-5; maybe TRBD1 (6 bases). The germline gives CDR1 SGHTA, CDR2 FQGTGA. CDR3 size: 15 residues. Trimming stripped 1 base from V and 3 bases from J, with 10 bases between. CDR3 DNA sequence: TGTGCCAGCAGCTTAATGGGGGGGGCCAATCAGCCCCAGCATTTT. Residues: CASSLMGGANQPQHF. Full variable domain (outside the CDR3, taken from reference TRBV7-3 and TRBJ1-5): GAGVSQTPSNKVTEKGKYVELRCDPISGHTALYWYRQSLGQGPEFLIYFQGTGAADDSGLPNDRFFAVRPEGSVSTLKIQRTERGDSAVYLCASSLMGGANQPQHFGDGTRLSIL.

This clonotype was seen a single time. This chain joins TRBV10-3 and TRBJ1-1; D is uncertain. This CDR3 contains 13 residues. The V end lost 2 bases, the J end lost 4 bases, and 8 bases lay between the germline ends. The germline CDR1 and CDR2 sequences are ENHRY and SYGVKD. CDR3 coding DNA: TGTGCCATCAGTGAGAGAATGGCCACTGAAGCTTTCTTT. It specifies CAISERMATEAFF.

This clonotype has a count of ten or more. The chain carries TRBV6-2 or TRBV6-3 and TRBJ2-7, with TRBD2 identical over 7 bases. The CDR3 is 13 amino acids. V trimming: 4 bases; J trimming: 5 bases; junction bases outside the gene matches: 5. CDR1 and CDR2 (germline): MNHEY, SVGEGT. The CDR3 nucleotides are TGTGCCAGCAGTTGGTTTGCGGGAGACGAGCAGTACTTC. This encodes CASSWFAGDEQYF.

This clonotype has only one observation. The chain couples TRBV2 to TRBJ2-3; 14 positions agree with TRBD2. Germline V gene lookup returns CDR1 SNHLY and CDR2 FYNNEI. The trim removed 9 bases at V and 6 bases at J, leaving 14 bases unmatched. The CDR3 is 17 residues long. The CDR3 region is CARETSGGAPSWDTQYF. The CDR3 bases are TGTGCCAGGGAGACTAGCGGGGGGGCGCCTTCTTGGGATACGCAGTATTTT.

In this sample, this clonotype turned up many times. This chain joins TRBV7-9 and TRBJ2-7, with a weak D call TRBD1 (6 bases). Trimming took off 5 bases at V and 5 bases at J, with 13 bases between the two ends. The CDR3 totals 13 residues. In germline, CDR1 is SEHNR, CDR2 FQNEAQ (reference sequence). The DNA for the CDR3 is TGTGCCAGCAGCCCACAGGGCTTGGACGAGCAGTACTTC. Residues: CASSPQGLDEQYF. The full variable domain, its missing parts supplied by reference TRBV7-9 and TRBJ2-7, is DTGVSQNPRHKITKRGQNVTFRCDPISEHNRLYWYRQTLGQGPEFLTYFQNEAQLEKSRLLSDRFSAERPKGSFSTLEIQRTEQGDSAMYLCASSPQGLDEQYFGPGTRLTVT.

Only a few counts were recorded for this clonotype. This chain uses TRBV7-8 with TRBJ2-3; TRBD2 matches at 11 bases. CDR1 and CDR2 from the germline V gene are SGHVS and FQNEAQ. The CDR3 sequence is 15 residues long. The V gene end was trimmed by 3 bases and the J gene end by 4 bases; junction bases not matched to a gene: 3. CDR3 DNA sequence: TGTGCCAGCAGCTTTGAACTAGCGGGGGCAGATACGCAGTATTTT. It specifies CASSFELAGADTQYF.

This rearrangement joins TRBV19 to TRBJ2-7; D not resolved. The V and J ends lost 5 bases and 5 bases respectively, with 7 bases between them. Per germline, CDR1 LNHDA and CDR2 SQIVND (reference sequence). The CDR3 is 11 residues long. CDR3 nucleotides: TGTGCCAGTAGTCGAAAGCACGAGCAGTACTTC. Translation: CASSRKHEQYF. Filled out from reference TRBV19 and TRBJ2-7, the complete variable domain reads DGGITQSPKYLFRKEGQNVTLSCEQNLNHDAMYWYRQDPGQGLRLIYYSQIVNDFQKGDIAEGYSVSREKKESFPLTVTSAQKNPTAFYLCASSRKHEQYFGPGTRLTVT.

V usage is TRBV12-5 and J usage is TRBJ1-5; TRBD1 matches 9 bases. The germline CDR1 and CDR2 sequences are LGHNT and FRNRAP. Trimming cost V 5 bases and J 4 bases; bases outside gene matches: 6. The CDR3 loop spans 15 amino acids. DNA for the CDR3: TGTGCTAGTGGTGCTGGACAGGGGAGGAATCAGCCCCAGCATTTT. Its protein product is CASGAGQGRNQPQHF.

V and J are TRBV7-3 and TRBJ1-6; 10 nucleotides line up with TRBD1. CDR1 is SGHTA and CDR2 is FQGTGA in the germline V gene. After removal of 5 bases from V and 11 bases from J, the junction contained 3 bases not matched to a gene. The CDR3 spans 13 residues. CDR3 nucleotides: TGTGCCAGCAGCCCCGGGACAGGGGCACCCCTCCACTTT. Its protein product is CASSPGTGAPLHF.

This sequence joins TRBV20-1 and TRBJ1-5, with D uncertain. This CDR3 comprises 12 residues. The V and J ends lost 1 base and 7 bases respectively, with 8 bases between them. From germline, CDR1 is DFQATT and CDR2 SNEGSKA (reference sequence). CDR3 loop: CSARGAGQPQHF. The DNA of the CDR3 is TGCAGTGCTAGAGGGGCTGGGCAGCCCCAGCATTTT.

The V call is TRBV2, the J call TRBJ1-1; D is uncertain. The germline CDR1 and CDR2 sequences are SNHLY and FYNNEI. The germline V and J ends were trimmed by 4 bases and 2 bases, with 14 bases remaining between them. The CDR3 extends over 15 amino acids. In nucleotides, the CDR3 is TGTGCCAGCAGTGCCGGAACATCGGAAAACACTGAAGCTTTCTTT. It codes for CASSAGTSENTEAFF.

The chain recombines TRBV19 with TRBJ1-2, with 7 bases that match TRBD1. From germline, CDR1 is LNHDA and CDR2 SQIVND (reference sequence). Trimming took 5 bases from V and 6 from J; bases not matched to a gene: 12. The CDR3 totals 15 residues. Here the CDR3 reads CASSDSPTGKHGYTF. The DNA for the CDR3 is TGTGCCAGTAGTGACAGCCCGACAGGGAAGCATGGCTACACCTTC.

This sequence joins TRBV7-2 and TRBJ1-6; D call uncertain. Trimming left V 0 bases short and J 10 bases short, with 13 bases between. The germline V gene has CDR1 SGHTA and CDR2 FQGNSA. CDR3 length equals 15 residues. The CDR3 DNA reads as TGTGCCAGCAGCTTAGCTCCGGGAAGAAGATCACCCCTCCACTTT. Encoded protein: CASSLAPGRRSPLHF.

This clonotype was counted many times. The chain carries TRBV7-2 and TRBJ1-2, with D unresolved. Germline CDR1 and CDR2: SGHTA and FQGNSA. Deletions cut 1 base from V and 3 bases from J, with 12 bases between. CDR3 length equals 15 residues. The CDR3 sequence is CASSLVSGWDYGYTF. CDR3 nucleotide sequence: TGTGCCAGCAGCTTAGTATCTGGGTGGGACTATGGCTACACCTTC.

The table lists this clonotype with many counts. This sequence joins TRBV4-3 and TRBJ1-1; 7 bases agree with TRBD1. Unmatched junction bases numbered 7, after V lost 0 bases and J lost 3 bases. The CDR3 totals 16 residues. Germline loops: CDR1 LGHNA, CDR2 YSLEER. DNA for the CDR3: TGCGCCAGCAGCCAAGACCCCTCAGGGGGTGACACTGAAGCTTTCTTT. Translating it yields CASSQDPSGGDTEAFF.

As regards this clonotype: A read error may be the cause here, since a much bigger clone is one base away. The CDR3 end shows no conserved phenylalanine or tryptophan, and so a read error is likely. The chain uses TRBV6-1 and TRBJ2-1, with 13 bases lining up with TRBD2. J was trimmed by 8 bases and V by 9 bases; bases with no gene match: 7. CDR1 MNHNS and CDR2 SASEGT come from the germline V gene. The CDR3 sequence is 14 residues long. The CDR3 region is CASPTSGGEYEQFL. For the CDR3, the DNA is TGTGCCAGTCCAACTAGCGGGGGGGAGTATGAGCAGTTCCTC.

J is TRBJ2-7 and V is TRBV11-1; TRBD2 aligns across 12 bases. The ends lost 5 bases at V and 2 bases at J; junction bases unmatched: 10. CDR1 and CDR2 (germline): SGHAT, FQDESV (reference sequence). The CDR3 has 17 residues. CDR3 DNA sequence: TGTGCCAGCAGCGAGGCTACTAGCGGGGGGCCTCCCTACGAGCAGTACTTC. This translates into CASSEATSGGPPYEQYF.

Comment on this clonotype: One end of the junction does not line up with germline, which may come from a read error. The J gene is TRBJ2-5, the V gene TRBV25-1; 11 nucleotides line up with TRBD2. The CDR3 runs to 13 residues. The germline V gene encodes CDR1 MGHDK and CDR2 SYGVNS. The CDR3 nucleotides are TGTGCCAGCAGCTTTGAACTAGCGGGGGCTGTGGCCTTC. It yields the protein CASSFELAGAVAF.

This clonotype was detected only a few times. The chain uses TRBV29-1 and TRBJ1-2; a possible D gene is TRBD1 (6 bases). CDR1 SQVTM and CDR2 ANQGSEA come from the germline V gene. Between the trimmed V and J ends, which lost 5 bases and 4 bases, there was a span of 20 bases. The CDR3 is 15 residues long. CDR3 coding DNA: TGCAGCGTTCCCTCGGCGGGGGCAGAGGGCTATGGCTACACCTTC. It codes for CSVPSAGAEGYGYTF.

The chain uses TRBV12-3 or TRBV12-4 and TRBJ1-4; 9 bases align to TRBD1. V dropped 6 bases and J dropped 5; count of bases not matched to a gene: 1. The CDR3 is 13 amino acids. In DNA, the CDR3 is TGTGCCAGCAGAGGGACAGGGAATGAAAAACTGTTTTTT. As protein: CASRGTGNEKLFF.

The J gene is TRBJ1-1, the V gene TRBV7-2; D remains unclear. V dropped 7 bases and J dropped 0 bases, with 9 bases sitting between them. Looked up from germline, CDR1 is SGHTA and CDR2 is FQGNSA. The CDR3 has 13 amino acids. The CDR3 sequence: CASTLQMNTEAFF. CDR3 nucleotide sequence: TGTGCCAGCACCCTCCAAATGAACACTGAAGCTTTCTTT.